This T cell receptor (beta chain) was recorded in a study of cytomegalovirus exposure and HLA in healthy donors. The CDR3 is 14 amino acids. Germline CDR1 is SGHNT and CDR2 is YENEEA. With V trimmed by 10 bases and J by 3 bases, 8 bases remained unmatched. PCR amplification relied on 60 Vbeta primers (plus 13 Jbeta primers). TCRdb's copy holds only in-frame clones and misses some; the assay was immunoSEQ multiplex PCR. The data contain some 150,000 clones, 60% to 80% of them singletons. Sequencing input: PBMCs. The source of this sequence is a man aged 18 to 29 in good health and CMV-seropositive. V gene TRBV11-3 combines with J gene TRBJ2-7; 11 bases are shared with TRBD2. The CDR3 region is CATAKTSGSYEQYF. The CDR3 DNA is TGTGCCACCGCAAAAACTAGCGGGAGCTACGAGCAGTACTTC. The entire variable domain, with the rest obtained from reference TRBV11-3 and TRBJ2-7, is as follows: EAGVVQSPRYKIIEKKQPVAFWCNPISGHNTLYWYLQNLGQGPELLIRYENEEAVDDSQLPKDRFSAERLKGVDSTLKIQPAELGDSAVYLCATAKTSGSYEQYFGPGTRLTVT.